The sequence of this TCR beta chain was determined in a study of T cell responses to AZD1222 COVID-19 vaccine (dated by TCRdb to the early 2020s). Concerning the study at large: AZD1222 recipients with second doses at about 4 weeks or about 12 weeks were pooled, because spike-specific TCR depth and breadth did not differ between schedules. A total of 230 or so trial participants underwent TCR sequencing, of whom roughly 210 received two doses of AZD1222 and around 26 received two doses of the MenACWY control vaccine. Trial participants were enrolled by age into subgroups of 18-55, 56-69 and 70-plus years, and around 140, 26 and 57 TCR-sequenced participants, respectively, were included in these subgroups.

The full study reports these points: A significant rise in spike-specific TCR breadth and depth was observed after two AZD1222 doses relative to day 0 and relative to MenACWY recipients. CD4 TCRs associated with the vaccine covered the entire spike protein, and the dominant responses were in regions 160-218 and 743-854. Conclusions about previously exposed vaccinees are limited, since just six AZD1222 recipients were seropositive for SARS-CoV-2 at baseline. The 56-69-year group was small, and its depth increase did not reach significance, likely because of low power. Because no day 14 peak-response samples were available, repertoires were characterized only after the peak T cell response. Nearly half of unique spike-specific TCRs reportedly recognized epitopes outside regions mutated in the B.1.351 and B.1.1.7 variants. Participants were mostly white British and included more females than males, and it was suggested by the authors that clonal diversity may have been underestimated.

The CDR3 regions of human TCRbeta chains were analyzed by immunosequencing. Under the source paper's analysis protocol: Repertoire TCRs were matched against a reference library of SARS-CoV-2-specific TCRs generated with the MIRA antigen-specificity platform. Breadth was defined as the fraction of unique TCRs that were SARS-CoV-2-associated. Depth was defined as the fraction of total T cells that were SARS-CoV-2-associated. Each spike-specific TCR was assigned to its reactive spike region and to a CD4 or CD8 class using the MIRA data. Log10-transformed breadth and depth values were compared by one-way ANOVA with Sidak's multiple comparisons tests. Sourced from immuneACCESS, this table was stored by TCRdb with only in-frame sequences that have V and J called. A share of the clones is absent; for the studies checked, an unresolved V gene accounts for under half, and the remainder has no known explanation. V and J calls and clone size are copied from that table; D and trimming were computed from the DNA. In all, the sample holds about 100,000 clones, and approximately 89% of those were seen once. Approximately 22% of the sample comes from the top ten.

This clone has a single count. Its cognate antigen has yet to be identified. There are no base qualities to consult, and no much larger clone falls within one base. Per the germline V gene (reference sequence), SEHNR is the CDR1 and FQNEAQ is the CDR2. The CDR3 measures 13 amino acids from cysteine to phenylalanine. The read is trimmed to its CDR3 DNA, 39 bases read in frame from base 1. V and J are truncated by 1 base and 2 bases respectively, leaving an intervening sequence of 6 bases. Interpreted using the paper, the time point label stands for: baseline before first vaccination. Vaccinee samples were obtained from the UK trials COV001 and COV002, which included a single-blind randomized controlled phase 2/3 trial of AZD1222 (ChAdOx1 nCoV-19) in healthy adults. Trial participant PBMC samples were collected at day 0 and day 28 after the second dose for TCRbeta chain sequencing.

The sequence came from an adult in good health. Recombination joined TRBV7-9 with TRBJ2-7, with no confident D gene call. The sample consisted of peripheral blood, taken on day 0 of AZD1222 vaccination. The CDR3 protein is CASSLGVAYEQYF. The bases read TGTGCCAGCAGCTTAGGGGTCGCCTACGAGCAGTACTTC.